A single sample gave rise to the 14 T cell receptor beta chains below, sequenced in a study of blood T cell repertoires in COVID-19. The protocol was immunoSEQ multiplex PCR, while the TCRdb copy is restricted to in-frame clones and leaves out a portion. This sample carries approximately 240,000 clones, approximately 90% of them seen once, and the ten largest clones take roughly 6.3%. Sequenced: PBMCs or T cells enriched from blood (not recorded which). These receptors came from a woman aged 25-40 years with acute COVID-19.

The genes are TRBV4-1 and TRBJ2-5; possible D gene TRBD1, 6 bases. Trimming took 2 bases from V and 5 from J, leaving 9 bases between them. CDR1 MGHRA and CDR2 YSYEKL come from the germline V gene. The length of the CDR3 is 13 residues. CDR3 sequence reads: CASSQLRGETQYF. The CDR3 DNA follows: TGCGCCAGCAGCCAACTGAGGGGGGAGACCCAGTACTTC.

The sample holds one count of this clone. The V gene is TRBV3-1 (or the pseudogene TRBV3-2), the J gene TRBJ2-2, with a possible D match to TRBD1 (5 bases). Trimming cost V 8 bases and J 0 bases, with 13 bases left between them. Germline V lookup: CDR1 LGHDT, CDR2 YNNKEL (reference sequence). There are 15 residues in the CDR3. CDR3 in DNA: TGTGCCAGCGCCTCGAGGACAACGAACACCGGGGAGCTGTTTTTT. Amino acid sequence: CASASRTTNTGELFF.

The DNA of the CDR3 is TGCGCCAGCAGCCCGAGACGGGGACAGGGGGCAGGAGGCTACACCTTC. This sequence encodes CASSPRRGQGAGGYTF. The rearrangement joins TRBV5-1 to TRBJ1-2; 12 nucleotides match TRBD1. Germline V CDR1 and CDR2: SGHRS, YFSETQ. The CDR3 covers 16 residues. The ends lost 4 bases at V and 8 bases at J; junction bases unmatched: 12.

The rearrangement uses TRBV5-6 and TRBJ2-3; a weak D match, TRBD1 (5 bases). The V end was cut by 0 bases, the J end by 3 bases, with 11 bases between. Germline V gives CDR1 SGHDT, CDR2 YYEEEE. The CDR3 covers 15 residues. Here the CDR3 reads CASSLGQGMTDTQYF. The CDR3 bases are TGTGCCAGCAGCTTGGGCCAGGGAATGACAGATACGCAGTATTTT.

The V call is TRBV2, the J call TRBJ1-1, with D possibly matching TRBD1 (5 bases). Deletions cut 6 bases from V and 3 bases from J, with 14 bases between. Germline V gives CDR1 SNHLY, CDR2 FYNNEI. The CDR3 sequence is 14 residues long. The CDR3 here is CASREMTAYTEAFF. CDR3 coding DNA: TGTGCCAGCAGAGAAATGACAGCGTACACTGAAGCTTTCTTT.

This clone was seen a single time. The CDR3 reads CASSPREIDTEAFF. DNA of the CDR3: TGTGCCAGCAGCCCCAGGGAAATCGACACTGAAGCTTTCTTT. This rearrangement joins TRBV4-2 to TRBJ1-1; possible D gene TRBD1, 5 bases. With 4 bases removed from V and 3 bases from J, the gap between germline ends came to 12 bases. The CDR3 has 14 amino acids. The germline gives CDR1 LGHNA, CDR2 YNFKEQ.

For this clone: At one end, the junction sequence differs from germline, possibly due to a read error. Here the CDR3 reads CASSHNRDNEQFF. Written as DNA, the CDR3 is TGTGCTAGCAGCCACAACAGGGACAATGAGCAGTTCTTC. The chain uses TRBV7-7 and TRBJ2-1; D perhaps matches TRBD1 (6 bases). Germline CDR1 SSHAT, CDR2 FNYEAQ (reference sequence). The CDR3 runs to 13 residues.

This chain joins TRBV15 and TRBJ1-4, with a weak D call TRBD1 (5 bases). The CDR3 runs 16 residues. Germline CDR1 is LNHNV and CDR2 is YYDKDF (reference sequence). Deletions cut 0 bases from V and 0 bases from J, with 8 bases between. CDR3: CATSRDPTATNEKLFF. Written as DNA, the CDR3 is TGTGCCACCAGCAGAGATCCGACAGCAACTAATGAAAAACTGTTTTTT. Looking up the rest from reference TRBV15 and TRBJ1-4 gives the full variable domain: DAMVIQNPRYQVTQFGKPVTLSCSQTLNHNVMYWYQQKSSQAPKLLFHYYDKDFNNEADTPDNFQSRRPNTSFCFLDIRSPGLGDTAMYLCATSRDPTATNEKLFFGSGTQLSVL.

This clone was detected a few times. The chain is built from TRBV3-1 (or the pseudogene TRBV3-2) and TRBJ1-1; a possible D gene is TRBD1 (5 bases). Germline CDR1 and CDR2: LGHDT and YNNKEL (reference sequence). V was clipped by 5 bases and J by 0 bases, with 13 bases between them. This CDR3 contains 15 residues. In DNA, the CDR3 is TGTGCCAGCAGCAAATCGGACACCATGAACACTGAAGCTTTCTTT. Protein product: CASSKSDTMNTEAFF.

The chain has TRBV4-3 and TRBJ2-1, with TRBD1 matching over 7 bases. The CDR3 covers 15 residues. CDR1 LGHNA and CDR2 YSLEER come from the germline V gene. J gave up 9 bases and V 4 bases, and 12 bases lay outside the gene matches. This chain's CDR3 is CASSLSSVGGSEQFF. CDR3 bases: TGCGCCAGCAGCCTTTCAAGTGTAGGGGGCAGTGAGCAGTTCTTC.

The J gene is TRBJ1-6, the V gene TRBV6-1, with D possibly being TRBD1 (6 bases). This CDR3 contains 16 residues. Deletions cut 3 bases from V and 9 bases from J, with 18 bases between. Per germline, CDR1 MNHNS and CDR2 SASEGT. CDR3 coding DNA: TGTGCCAGCAGTGAGGTCGGCAGGGGCGCTATTTCACCCCTCCACTTT. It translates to CASSEVGRGAISPLHF.

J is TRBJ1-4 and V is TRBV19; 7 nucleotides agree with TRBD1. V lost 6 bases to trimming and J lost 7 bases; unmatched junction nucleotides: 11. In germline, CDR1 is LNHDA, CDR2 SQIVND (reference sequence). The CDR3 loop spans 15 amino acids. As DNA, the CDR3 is TGTGCCAGTAGCGATCCTGGACAGGTAGTTGAAAAACTGTTTTTT. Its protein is CASSDPGQVVEKLFF.

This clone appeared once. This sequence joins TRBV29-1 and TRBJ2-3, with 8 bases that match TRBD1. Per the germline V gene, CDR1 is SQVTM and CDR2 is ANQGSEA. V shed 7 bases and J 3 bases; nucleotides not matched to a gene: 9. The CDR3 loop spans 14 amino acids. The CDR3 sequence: CSGTQGAGTDTQYF. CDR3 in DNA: TGCAGCGGAACTCAGGGGGCGGGTACAGATACGCAGTATTTT.

CDR3: CASSQDLTGGFHEQYF. In DNA, the CDR3 is TGTGCCAGCAGCCAAGATTTAACGGGGGGTTTCCACGAGCAGTACTTC. The chain employs TRBV14 and TRBJ2-7; TRBD2 aligns across 7 bases. This CDR3 contains 16 residues. V lost 0 bases, J lost 5 bases, and 10 bases stayed unmatched. Germline CDR1 and CDR2: SGHDN and FVKESK.